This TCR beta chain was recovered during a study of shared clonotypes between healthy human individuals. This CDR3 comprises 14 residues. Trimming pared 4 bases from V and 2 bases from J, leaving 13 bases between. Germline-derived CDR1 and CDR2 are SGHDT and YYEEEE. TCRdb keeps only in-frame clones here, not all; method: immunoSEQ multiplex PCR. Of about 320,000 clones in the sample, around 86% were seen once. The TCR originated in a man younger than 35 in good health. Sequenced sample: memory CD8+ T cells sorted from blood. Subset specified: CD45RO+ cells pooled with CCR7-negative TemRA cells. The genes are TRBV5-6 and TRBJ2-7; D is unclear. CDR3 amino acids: CASSLDRTAYEQYF. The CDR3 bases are TGTGCCAGCAGCCTGGACCGTACAGCCTACGAGCAGTACTTC.